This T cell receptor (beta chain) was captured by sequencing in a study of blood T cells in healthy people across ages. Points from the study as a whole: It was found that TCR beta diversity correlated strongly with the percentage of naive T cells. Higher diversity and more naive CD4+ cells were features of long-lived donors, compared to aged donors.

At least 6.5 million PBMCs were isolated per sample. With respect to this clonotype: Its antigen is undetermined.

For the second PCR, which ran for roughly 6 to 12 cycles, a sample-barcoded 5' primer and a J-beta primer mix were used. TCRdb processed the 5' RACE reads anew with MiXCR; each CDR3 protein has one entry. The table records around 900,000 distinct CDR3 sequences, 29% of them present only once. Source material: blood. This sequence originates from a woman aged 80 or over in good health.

The CDR3 nucleotides read TGTGCCAGCAGTTTTCGGGGTGTCTACGAGCAGTACTTC. This sequence encodes CASSFRGVYEQYF. The chain links TRBV12-3 or TRBV12-4 to TRBJ2-5, with D possibly TRBD2 on 5 matching bases. The DNA end favors TRBJ2-7, so the J call may be wrong. This CDR3 region has 13 residues.